These 11 T cell receptor beta chains came from one sample sequenced in a study of long-term antiretroviral therapy in people with HIV. Samples were assayed with immunoSEQ v3.0 at survey level. Libraries were prepared by immunoSEQ multiplex PCR; TCRdb keeps only in-frame clonotypes and omits some of them. The data hold approximately 31,000 clones, with more than 95% observed a single time. This material consisted of unsorted PBMCs, taken 6.9 years after starting antiretroviral therapy. These receptors were taken from a man aged 30-40 years with HIV.

A remark on this clone: One junction end does not reproduce the germline sequence, and a read error may be involved. The chain couples TRBV7-7 to TRBJ2-1; D unresolved. The CDR3 spans 13 residues. Germline CDR1 SSHAT, CDR2 FNYEAQ (reference sequence). The CDR3 bases are TGTGCTAGCAGCTTCAGTCAATACAATGAGCAGTTCTTC. It is translated as CASSFSQYNEQFF.

The gene calls are TRBV27 and TRBJ1-2; D possibly corresponds to TRBD1 (5 bases). Trimming stripped 4 bases from V and 4 bases from J, with 13 bases between. Germline V CDR1 and CDR2: MNHEY, SMNVEV (reference sequence). The CDR3 runs to 14 residues. The CDR3 region is CASSSGPNFYGYTF. CDR3 nucleotides: TGTGCCAGCAGTTCGGGACCGAACTTCTATGGCTACACCTTC.

This clone was counted a single time. The V call is TRBV30, the J call TRBJ2-1, with TRBD2 matching 9 bases. CDR3 length: 16 residues. Unmatched junction bases numbered 9, after V lost 5 bases and J lost 1 base. Germline CDR1 reads GTSNPN; CDR2 reads SVGIG (reference sequence). CDR3 DNA: TGTGCCTGGGTTAGCGGGAGAGTCCTTTCCTACAATGAGCAGTTCTTC. Protein sequence: CAWVSGRVLSYNEQFF.

This clone was seen just once. This chain connects TRBV10-3 to TRBJ2-7; D is possibly TRBD1 (5 bases). The CDR3 extends over 14 amino acids. Germline V CDR1 and CDR2: ENHRY, SYGVKD. V gave up 3 bases and J gave up 7 bases, with 16 bases separating them. The CDR3 region is CAISELSTAGEQYF. The DNA for the CDR3 is TGTGCCATCAGTGAACTCTCCACTGCAGGGGAGCAGTACTTC.

The chain links TRBV10-3 to TRBJ2-2; 8 bases align to TRBD1. The CDR3 is 15 amino acids. The germline V gene has CDR1 ENHRY and CDR2 SYGVKD. V lost 6 bases to trimming and J lost 6 bases; unmatched junction nucleotides: 9. The CDR3 is CAIRTSGGAAGELFF. As DNA, the CDR3 is TGTGCCATCAGGACCTCAGGGGGCGCGGCCGGGGAGCTGTTTTTT.

The chain recombines TRBV7-9 with TRBJ2-3; 11 bases line up with TRBD2. The CDR3 runs to 15 residues. Germline lookup yields CDR1 SEHNR and CDR2 FQNEAQ (reference sequence). Trimming at V came to 4 bases and at J to 3 bases, leaving 3 bases not matched to a gene. In nucleotides, the CDR3 is TGTGCCAGCAGCTCAACTAGCGGGGGTACAGATACGCAGTATTTT. Protein product: CASSSTSGGTDTQYF.

The V gene is TRBV11-2, the J gene TRBJ2-7, with 10 bases aligning to TRBD1. The CDR3 extends over 14 amino acids. CDR1 is SGHAT, CDR2 FQNNGV, per germline. After removal of 10 bases from V and 2 bases from J, the junction contained 8 bases not matched to a gene. CDR3: CATSRDRGAYEQYF. The CDR3 region has the DNA TGTGCCACCTCCCGGGACAGGGGAGCCTACGAGCAGTACTTC. Combining the CDR3 with reference TRBV11-2 and TRBJ2-7 gives the whole variable domain EAGVAQSPRYKIIEKRQSVAFWCNPISGHATLYWYQQILGQGPKLLIQFQNNGVVDDSQLPKDRFSAERLKGVDSTLKIQPAKLEDSAVYLCATSRDRGAYEQYFGPGTRLTVT.

The chain has TRBV18 and TRBJ2-7; D is ambiguous. Germline V CDR1 and CDR2: KGHSH, LQKENI. V was clipped by 3 bases and J by 2 bases, with 11 bases between them. The CDR3 extends over 14 amino acids. The CDR3 here is CASSPLWNTYEQYF. Here the CDR3 DNA reads TGTGCCAGCTCACCTCTCTGGAATACCTACGAGCAGTACTTC.

V and J are TRBV6-5 and TRBJ2-7; 10 positions match TRBD1. CDR1 and CDR2 (germline): MNHEY, SVGAGI. CDR3 length equals 13 residues. V shed 7 bases and J 5 bases; nucleotides not matched to a gene: 5. This CDR3 reads CASMSTGGNEQYF. CDR3 DNA: TGTGCCAGCATGTCGACAGGGGGCAACGAGCAGTACTTC.

This clone was seen only once. The chain has TRBV7-9 and TRBJ1-2, with D hard to call. The V end lost 6 bases, the J end lost 2 bases, and 4 bases lay between the germline ends. The CDR3 runs 11 residues. CDR1 and CDR2 from the germline V gene are SEHNR and FQNEAQ (reference sequence). CDR3 nucleotide sequence: TGTGCCAGCAGAGAAAACTATGGCTACACCTTC. Encoded protein: CASRENYGYTF.

In nucleotides, the CDR3 is TGTGCCAGCAGCCCGGGTGGGGGTTACGAGCAGTACTTC. Residues: CASSPGGGYEQYF. J is TRBJ2-7 and V is TRBV5-4; D tentatively reads TRBD1 or TRBD2 (5 bases each). Trimming removed 4 bases from V and 4 bases from J, with 12 bases in between. The CDR3 covers 13 residues. Germline CDR1 reads SGHNT; CDR2 reads YYREEE (reference sequence).